These 14 T cell receptor beta chains were sequenced from one sample in a study of response to subunit inactivated influenza vaccine. Each CDR3 protein gets one entry after TCRdb re-called the RT-PCR reads with MiXCR. The table lists roughly 790,000 distinct CDR3 sequences, 21% of them singletons. The sample here was PBMCs from blood, taken 5 days after vaccination. These receptors were taken from a man aged 50-59 years who received an inactivated influenza vaccine.

The chain is built from TRBV16 and TRBJ2-7; a possible D gene is TRBD1 (5 bases). The CDR3 sequence is 13 residues long. Germline V gives CDR1 KGHSY, CDR2 FQNENV. Trimming took off 1 base at V and 3 bases at J, with 7 bases between the two ends. The chain's CDR3 is CASSQFRDYEQYF. DNA for the CDR3: TGTGCCAGCAGCCAATTCAGGGACTACGAGCAGTACTTC. The variable domain in full, with the rest retrieved from reference TRBV16 and TRBJ2-7, is GEEVAQTPKHLVRGEGQKAKLYCAPIKGHSYVFWYQQVLKNEFKFLISFQNENVFDETGMPKERFSAKCLPNSPCSLEIQATKLEDSAVYFCASSQFRDYEQYFGPGTRLTVT.

A remark on this clonotype: The junction departs from the called germline gene at one end, perhaps through a read error. V usage is TRBV11-2 and J usage is TRBJ2-3; 12 bases agree with TRBD2. This CDR3 spans 16 amino acids. From germline, CDR1 is SGHAT and CDR2 FQNNGV. DNA for the CDR3: TGTGCCAGCAGACCAACTAGCGGGGGGATAACAGATACGCAGTGTTTT. Its protein product is CASRPTSGGITDTQCF. Complete variable domain (other parts from reference TRBV11-2 and TRBJ2-3): EAGVAQSPRYKIIEKRQSVAFWCNPISGHATLYWYQQILGQGPKLLIQFQNNGVVDDSQLPKDRFSAERLKGVDSTLKIQPAKLEDSAVYLCASRPTSGGITDTQCFGPGTRLTVL.

This clonotype was detected only a few times. This rearrangement joins TRBV19 to TRBJ2-1, with 7 nucleotides matching TRBD2. CDR1 and CDR2 from the germline V gene are LNHDA and SQIVND (reference sequence). This CDR3 has 16 amino acids. Trimming took 0 bases from V and 2 from J; bases not matched to a gene: 4. The CDR3: CASSIDISGPYNEQFF. CDR3 sequence (DNA): TGTGCCAGTAGTATAGACATTAGCGGGCCCTACAATGAGCAGTTCTTC.

The chain joins TRBV5-4 to TRBJ2-3; 12 nucleotides agree with TRBD2. The V segment lost 1 base and the J segment 4 bases; nucleotides outside the gene matches: 4. The CDR3 totals 16 residues. Germline lookup yields CDR1 SGHNT and CDR2 YYREEE (reference sequence). The CDR3 here is CASSLRTSGNADTQYF. The CDR3, as DNA: TGTGCCAGCAGCTTGAGGACTAGCGGGAACGCAGATACGCAGTATTTT.

This clonotype was seen a handful of times. The rearrangement links TRBV11-2 to TRBJ2-1, with 10 bases fitting TRBD2. J lost 5 bases, V lost 5 bases, and 6 bases had no gene match. CDR1 and CDR2 (germline): SGHAT, FQNNGV. This CDR3 is built from 15 residues. CDR3 in amino acids: CASSLGLAKNNEQFF. In nucleotides, the CDR3 is TGTGCCAGCAGCCTGGGACTAGCGAAGAACAATGAGCAGTTCTTC.

This chain joins TRBV29-1 and TRBJ2-3; D gene ambiguous. Looked up from germline, CDR1 is SQVTM and CDR2 is ANQGSEA. This CDR3 is 10 amino acids long. Trimming pared 6 bases from V and 2 bases from J, leaving 3 bases between. The CDR3 reads CSVYTDTQYF. CDR3 nucleotide sequence: TGCAGCGTGTACACAGATACGCAGTATTTT.

The chain carries TRBV28 and TRBJ1-2, with 10 bases identical to TRBD1. The length of the CDR3 is 15 residues. The ends lost 2 bases at V and 3 bases at J; junction bases unmatched: 3. CDR1 is MDHEN and CDR2 is SYDVKM in the germline V gene. The CDR3 DNA follows: TGTGCCAGCAGTTTAGGGGACAGGGGCCACTATGGCTACACCTTC. Protein: CASSLGDRGHYGYTF.

This CDR3 reads CSARSGTTNTGELFF. Here the CDR3 DNA reads TGCAGTGCTAGGTCCGGGACAACGAACACCGGGGAGCTGTTTTTT. The chain couples TRBV20-1 to TRBJ2-2; D may be TRBD1 (6 bases). The CDR3 runs to 15 residues. Trimming removed 3 bases from V and 0 bases from J, with 11 bases in between. Germline values: CDR1 DFQATT, CDR2 SNEGSKA (reference sequence).

The chain carries TRBV5-1 and TRBJ2-3; D may be TRBD1 (5 bases). The CDR3 has 16 residues. Trimming shortened V by 4 bases and J by 0 bases, and 15 bases separated the two germline ends. Germline CDR1 reads SGHRS; CDR2 reads YFSETQ. The CDR3 loop reads CASSAWTTTSTDTQYF. The CDR3 DNA is TGCGCCAGCAGCGCGTGGACAACCACTAGCACAGATACGCAGTATTTT.

The chain employs TRBV10-2 and TRBJ1-1, with D possibly being TRBD1 (6 bases). Germline assignment: CDR1 WSHSY and CDR2 SAAADI. The CDR3 spans 14 residues. Trimming took 9 bases from V and 3 from J, leaving 17 bases between them. The CDR3 protein is CASMWGALDTEAFF. Here the CDR3 DNA reads TGCGCCAGTATGTGGGGGGCGTTGGACACTGAAGCTTTCTTT.

The V and J genes are TRBV12-3 or TRBV12-4 and TRBJ2-3, with TRBD2 matching over 9 bases. This CDR3 spans 17 amino acids. V shed 5 bases and J 3 bases; nucleotides not matched to a gene: 12. The CDR3 region has the DNA TGTGCCAGCAGTCCCCCGCGGGGGGGCCTACGGACAGATACGCAGTATTTT. It codes for CASSPPRGGLRTDTQYF.

In its sample, this clonotype was seen many times. The J gene is TRBJ2-3, the V gene TRBV6-5; possibly TRBD1 or TRBD2 for D (6 bases each). Trimming removed 4 bases at V and 0 bases at J, with 11 bases between. Germline V gives CDR1 MNHEY, CDR2 SVGAGI. The length of the CDR3 is 15 residues. In nucleotides, the CDR3 is TGTGCCAGCAGTTCCCGGGGGCGTAGCACAGATACGCAGTATTTT. Its translation is CASSSRGRSTDTQYF.

V gene TRBV6-5 combines with J gene TRBJ2-4; TRBD1 matches 7 bases. CDR1 is MNHEY, CDR2 SVGAGI, per germline. The CDR3 loop spans 14 amino acids. V shed 0 bases and J 9 bases; nucleotides not matched to a gene: 5. The CDR3: CASSYSGQMGIQYF. The CDR3 DNA is TGTGCCAGCAGTTACTCGGGACAGATGGGCATTCAGTACTTC.

The CDR3 reads CASSYLGIYEQYF. DNA of the CDR3: TGTGCCAGCAGTTACCTGGGTATCTACGAGCAGTACTTC. The chain employs TRBV6-6 and TRBJ2-7; no firm D call. Deletions cut 2 bases from V and 3 bases from J, with 8 bases between. The germline V gene encodes CDR1 MNHNY and CDR2 SVGAGI (reference sequence). CDR3 length equals 13 residues.